These 31 T cell receptor beta chains came from one sample sequenced in a study of T cells in Graves' hyperthyroidism and ophthalmopathy. The CDR3 regions of TCR beta were amplified from RNA transcripts. In the first-round RT-PCR of the TCR CDR3, the HTBI primer set was used. TCRdb reprocessed the multiplex PCR reads via MiXCR and lists one record per CDR3 protein. The profile shows 700,000 to 950,000 distinct CDR3 sequences, 35% of them singletons. The sequencing input was blood. The receptors come from a woman in her 40s with Graves' hyperthyroidism.

Notes on this clonotype: This CDR3 is missing its conserved last phenylalanine or tryptophan, likely due to a read error. This chain uses TRBV6-5 with TRBJ1-1; 7 bases are shared with TRBD1. The V gene's germline CDR1 is MNHEY and CDR2 SVGAGI. This CDR3 has 14 amino acids. The V and J ends lost 6 bases and 0 bases, in that order; junction bases with no gene match: 4. The CDR3 spells CASSPTGLNTEAFV. The CDR3 DNA sequence: TGTGCCAGCAGCCCGACAGGGTTGAACACTGAAGCTTTCGTT.

V usage is TRBV20-1 and J usage is TRBJ2-3; 8 nucleotides align to TRBD2. CDR3 length: 15 amino acids. J was trimmed by 0 bases and V by 5 bases; bases with no gene match: 7. The V gene's germline CDR1 is DFQATT and CDR2 SNEGSKA (reference sequence). The CDR3 here is CSAPEASGSTDTQYF. The CDR3, as DNA: TGCAGTGCTCCTGAGGCTAGCGGGAGCACAGATACGCAGTATTTT.

This clonotype was seen only once. The V call is TRBV7-9, the J call TRBJ2-7; D is possibly TRBD2 (5 bases). This CDR3 has 15 amino acids. Trimming pared 2 bases from V and 0 bases from J, leaving 11 bases between. The germline V gene encodes CDR1 SEHNR and CDR2 FQNEAQ (reference sequence). CDR3 in amino acids: CASSLTTGFSYEQYF. CDR3 coding DNA: TGTGCCAGCAGCTTAACGACGGGATTCTCCTACGAGCAGTACTTC. Full variable domain (missing parts from reference TRBV7-9 and TRBJ2-7): DTGVSQNPRHKITKRGQNVTFRCDPISEHNRLYWYRQTLGQGPEFLTYFQNEAQLEKSRLLSDRFSAERPKGSFSTLEIQRTEQGDSAMYLCASSLTTGFSYEQYFGPGTRLTVT.

The J gene is TRBJ1-5, the V gene TRBV6-1; 7 nucleotides match TRBD1. Per germline, CDR1 MNHNS and CDR2 SASEGT. Germline trimming cut 11 bases from V and 4 bases from J; bases unmatched to any gene: 11. The CDR3 loop spans 14 amino acids. CDR3 protein: CASDRDSVNQPQHF. The DNA for the CDR3 is TGTGCCTCCGACAGGGACTCGGTGAATCAGCCCCAGCATTTT.

The gene calls are TRBV9 and TRBJ2-6; 8 bases line up with TRBD1. CDR1 is SGDLS and CDR2 is YYNGEE in the germline V gene. J was trimmed by 0 bases and V by 4 bases; bases with no gene match: 6. This CDR3 spans 17 amino acids. CDR3 amino acids: CASSPRDRSSGANVLTF. CDR3 DNA: TGTGCCAGCAGCCCCCGGGACAGGAGCTCTGGGGCCAACGTCCTGACTTTC.

This clonotype showed up just a few times. A clone one base away is much larger, so this may be a read error. The gene calls are TRBV19 and TRBJ1-5; no firm D call. CDR3 length: 13 residues. Germline CDR1 reads LNHDA; CDR2 reads SQIVND (reference sequence). CDR3 loop: CASMFGSNQPRHF. The CDR3 DNA sequence: TGTGCCAGTATGTTTGGTAGCAATCAGCCCCGGCATTTT.

CDR3 amino acids: CASSPVGNSPLHF. CDR3 nucleotide sequence: TGTGCCAGCAGTCCGGTGGGCAATTCACCCCTCCACTTT. V usage is TRBV6-5 and J usage is TRBJ1-6; D uncertain. The V end lost 5 bases, the J end lost 7 bases, and 9 bases lay between the germline ends. Germline CDR1 is MNHEY and CDR2 is SVGAGI. This CDR3 contains 13 residues.

This clonotype was seen only a few times. The chain employs TRBV6-2 or TRBV6-3 and TRBJ1-6, with unresolved D. Trimming took 8 bases from V and 9 from J, leaving 17 bases between them. The CDR3 has 14 residues. In germline, CDR1 is MNHEY, CDR2 SVGEGT. The DNA of the CDR3 is TGTGCCAGCGTACCACGGGCGGATTTTTCACCCCTCCACTTT. As protein: CASVPRADFSPLHF.

The rearrangement uses TRBV6-1 and TRBJ1-3; no definite D call. V lost 7 bases, J lost 0 bases, and 16 bases lay in between. Germline V CDR1 and CDR2: MNHNS, SASEGT. The CDR3 has 16 residues. The CDR3 reads CASTPLRGSSGNTIYF. In DNA form, the CDR3 reads TGTGCCAGCACACCCCTCCGGGGAAGCTCTGGAAACACCATATATTTT.

The chain recombines TRBV7-3 with TRBJ2-6; D remains unclear. Trimming removed 6 bases from V and 0 bases from J, with 6 bases in between. This CDR3 region has 14 residues. The germline V gene has CDR1 SGHTA and CDR2 FQGTGA. The CDR3 here is CASSTYSGANVLTF. The CDR3 bases are TGTGCCAGCAGTACATACTCTGGGGCCAACGTCCTGACTTTC.

Only a few counts were recorded for this clonotype. The J gene is TRBJ2-6, the V gene TRBV4-3, with D perhaps TRBD2 (5 bases). The CDR3 runs to 17 residues. Germline CDR1 LGHNA, CDR2 YSLEER. With 5 bases removed from V and 2 bases from J, the gap between germline ends came to 16 bases. For the CDR3, the DNA is TGCGCCAGCAGCTCCGGGGTAATGGGGACTGGGGCCAACGTCCTGACTTTC. It yields the protein CASSSGVMGTGANVLTF.

The chain couples TRBV7-3 to TRBJ1-5; D remains ambiguous. Germline CDR1 SGHTA, CDR2 FQGTGA. The CDR3 totals 16 residues. V lost 3 bases to trimming and J lost 0 bases, with 12 bases between them. CDR3 sequence reads: CASSLAGRNSNQPQHF. For the CDR3, the DNA is TGTGCCAGCAGCTTGGCTGGGAGAAATAGCAATCAGCCCCAGCATTTT.

In regard to this clonotype: The junction departs from germline at one end; a sequencing error may be responsible. The chain has TRBV7-2 and TRBJ2-7; 7 bases are shared with TRBD1. The CDR3 extends over 13 amino acids. Germline V lookup: CDR1 SGHTA, CDR2 FQGNSA. The DNA for the CDR3 is TGTGCCAGCAGCCCCCGGACAGGCTACGAGCAGCACTTC. It yields the protein CASSPRTGYEQHF.

The V call is TRBV10-3, the J call TRBJ1-2, with a possible D match to TRBD1 (6 bases). Germline V gives CDR1 ENHRY, CDR2 SYGVKD. The length of the CDR3 is 15 residues. V dropped 4 bases and J dropped 4 bases, with 16 bases sitting between them. The CDR3 here is CAISVQTGDTYGYTF. The CDR3 nucleotides are TGTGCCATCAGTGTCCAGACAGGAGATACCTATGGCTACACCTTC.

In DNA, the CDR3 is TGCGCCAGCAGCGTCGGACTAGCGGGAGCCAAAGAGACCCAGTACTTC. Protein: CASSVGLAGAKETQYF. The gene calls are TRBV5-1 and TRBJ2-5, with 13 bases fitting TRBD2. The CDR3 loop spans 16 amino acids. The trim removed 4 bases at V and 3 bases at J, leaving 6 bases unmatched. Germline assignment: CDR1 SGHRS and CDR2 YFSETQ. Drawing the rest from reference TRBV5-1 and TRBJ2-5, the complete variable domain is KAGVTQTPRYLIKTRGQQVTLSCSPISGHRSVSWYQQTPGQGLQFLFEYFSETQRNKGNFPGRFSGRQFSNSRSEMNVSTLELGDSALYLCASSVGLAGAKETQYFGPGTRLLVL.

This chain links TRBV7-9 with TRBJ2-2; tentative D call: TRBD2 (7 bases). CDR1 SEHNR and CDR2 FQNEAQ come from the germline V gene (reference sequence). Trimming pared 1 base from V and 6 bases from J, leaving 27 bases between. The CDR3 has 20 amino acids. The CDR3 nucleotides read TGTGCCAGCAGCTTAGAGCCGTTCTATGGGCGGGGGCGCAGTCCCGGGGAGCTGTTTTTT. It encodes CASSLEPFYGRGRSPGELFF.

This clonotype was recorded many times. The chain joins TRBV7-9 to TRBJ2-5; tentative D call: TRBD2 (6 bases). Per the germline V gene, CDR1 is SEHNR and CDR2 is FQNEAQ (reference sequence). With 5 bases removed from V and 5 bases from J, the gap between germline ends came to 18 bases. The CDR3 length is 15 residues. The CDR3 nucleotides read TGTGCCAGCAGCCCAGAGGGAGGAGGGTACGAGACCCAGTACTTC. Translated: CASSPEGGGYETQYF.

This clonotype occurred once. A read error may be the cause here, since a much bigger clone is one base away. V is TRBV7-2 and J is TRBJ2-7; D may be TRBD2 (6 bases). The closer fit of TRBJ2-1 to the DNA end suggests the J call may be wrong. This CDR3 contains 14 residues. CDR1 is SGHTA, CDR2 FQGNSA, per germline. The CDR3 here is CASSWRAGYNEQFF. The CDR3 DNA follows: TGTGCCAGCAGCTGGAGGGCCGGCTACAATGAGCAGTTCTTC.

The gene calls are TRBV20-1 and TRBJ1-1; possible D gene TRBD1, 5 bases. V dropped 4 bases and J dropped 0 bases, with 15 bases sitting between them. This CDR3 is 15 amino acids long. The V gene's germline CDR1 is DFQATT and CDR2 SNEGSKA (reference sequence). The CDR3 spells CSAMGLAGMNTEAFF. The CDR3, as DNA: TGCAGTGCTATGGGGCTAGCGGGGATGAACACTGAAGCTTTCTTT.

The chain carries TRBV15 and TRBJ1-2, with D unresolved. Germline V CDR1 and CDR2: LNHNV, YYDKDF (reference sequence). V lost 2 bases to trimming and J lost 4 bases, with 8 bases between them. This CDR3 is built from 13 residues. CDR3 bases: TGTGCCACCAGCAGAATGGGCCTCTATGGCTACACCTTC. The encoded protein is CATSRMGLYGYTF. The full variable domain, rest sourced from reference TRBV15 and TRBJ1-2, is DAMVIQNPRYQVTQFGKPVTLSCSQTLNHNVMYWYQQKSSQAPKLLFHYYDKDFNNEADTPDNFQSRRPNTSFCFLDIRSPGLGDTAMYLCATSRMGLYGYTFGSGTRLTVV.

The chain combines TRBV5-1 with TRBJ1-5; D is possibly TRBD1 (6 bases). Germline CDR1 is SGHRS and CDR2 is YFSETQ. The CDR3 consists of 13 residues. Trimming left V 0 bases short and J 9 bases short, with 10 bases between. CDR3 region: CASSLVGGRPQHF. The DNA for the CDR3 is TGCGCCAGCAGCTTGGTGGGGGGCAGGCCCCAGCATTTT.

The gene calls are TRBV30 and TRBJ2-7; D gene unclear. Trimming removed 0 bases at V and 2 bases at J, with 11 bases between. Germline CDR1 reads GTSNPN; CDR2 reads SVGIG (reference sequence). The CDR3 is made up of 14 amino acids. The CDR3: CAWSVGDPAYEQYF. The CDR3 DNA reads as TGTGCCTGGAGTGTAGGAGACCCAGCCTACGAGCAGTACTTC.

Notes on this clonotype: This may be a read error, as it is one base from a much larger clone. The rearrangement links TRBV2 to TRBJ2-7, with D possibly called TRBD1 or TRBD2 (5 bases each). CDR1 SNHLY and CDR2 FYNNEI come from the germline V gene. This CDR3 region has 14 residues. The ends were cut back, 8 bases at V and 3 bases at J, with 17 bases in the middle. Written as DNA, the CDR3 is TGTGCCAGCGGCTTAACGCCAGGGAGCTACGAGCAGTACTTC. It yields the protein CASGLTPGSYEQYF.

This clonotype was seen ten or more times. The CDR3, as DNA: TGCAGTGCACCTGCGAGGAACTATGGCTACACCTTC. This codes for CSAPARNYGYTF. The rearrangement links TRBV20-1 to TRBJ1-2, with D unclear. From germline, CDR1 is DFQATT and CDR2 SNEGSKA (reference sequence). With 6 bases removed from V and 2 bases from J, the gap between germline ends came to 10 bases. The CDR3 is made up of 12 amino acids.

In regard to this clonotype: A much larger clone differs by one base, so this may be a read error. V and J are TRBV20-1 and TRBJ1-1; D gene ambiguous. The length of the CDR3 is 11 residues. CDR1 is DFQATT, CDR2 SNEGSKA, per germline (reference sequence). CDR3 DNA sequence: TGCAGTGCTAGATCCACGAGGGTGGCTTGCTTT. Protein product: CSARSTRVACF.

This clonotype was observed many times. The gene calls are TRBV7-2 and TRBJ2-7, with TRBD1 identical over 8 bases. The V and J ends lost 7 bases and 6 bases, in that order; junction bases with no gene match: 8. Germline V gene lookup returns CDR1 SGHTA and CDR2 FQGNSA. The CDR3 is 13 amino acids. The CDR3 nucleotides are TGTGCCAGCACCCTCGACAGGGGAGTCGAGCAGTACTTC. It specifies CASTLDRGVEQYF.

This sequence joins TRBV5-1 and TRBJ1-2; 8 bases agree with TRBD1. Trimming at V came to 2 bases and at J to 6 bases, leaving 9 bases not matched to a gene. This CDR3 region has 15 residues. Per germline, CDR1 SGHRS and CDR2 YFSETQ. CDR3 sequence reads: CASSLGQGVRHGYTF. The CDR3 DNA reads TGCGCCAGCAGCTTAGGACAGGGAGTAAGGCATGGCTACACCTTC.

The chain joins TRBV7-9 to TRBJ2-5; unclear D gene. This CDR3 region has 14 residues. V lost 5 bases and J lost 8, with 18 bases in between. Germline V CDR1 and CDR2: SEHNR, FQNEAQ (reference sequence). CDR3 sequence: CASSPLNLALTQYF. For the CDR3, the DNA is TGTGCCAGCAGCCCACTAAATCTCGCTTTAACCCAGTACTTC.

This clonotype was picked up many times. This chain links TRBV4-3 with TRBJ2-7; D is possibly TRBD2 (6 bases). Germline lookup yields CDR1 LGHNA and CDR2 YSLEER. V lost 0 bases, J lost 5 bases, and 14 bases lay in between. CDR3 length: 15 residues. CDR3 residues: CASSQDWRGTDEQYF. The CDR3 DNA follows: TGCGCCAGCAGCCAAGATTGGAGGGGAACCGACGAGCAGTACTTC.

Ten or more counts support this clonotype. The chain combines TRBV10-3 with TRBJ2-7, with D maybe TRBD2 (5 bases). The germline CDR1 and CDR2 sequences are ENHRY and SYGVKD. The CDR3 length is 15 residues. Trimming took off 7 bases at V and 0 bases at J, with 16 bases between the two ends. The CDR3 region is CAITSAPGGSYEQYF. For the CDR3, the DNA is TGTGCCATCACATCCGCTCCCGGAGGCTCCTACGAGCAGTACTTC.

The chain couples TRBV7-2 to TRBJ1-1; tentatively, D is TRBD1 (5 bases). The CDR3 loop spans 16 amino acids. Trimming removed 8 bases from V and 0 bases from J, with 19 bases in between. CDR1 SGHTA and CDR2 FQGNSA come from the germline V gene. CDR3 in DNA: TGTGCCAGCTCACCGTCCCCGAGACAGTTGAACACTGAAGCTTTCTTT. Its translation: CASSPSPRQLNTEAFF.